This TCR beta chain was profiled in a study of tumor-infiltrating lymphocytes in primary liver carcinoma. General study results and limits: Unsorted bulk sampling ruled out any CD4+ versus CD8+ repertoire comparison.

On this clonotype: As yet, its antigen is unknown. A junction boundary mismatches the germline segment, possibly from a read error.

TCR beta cDNA came from about 470 ng total RNA, primed with a constant-region primer. Three rounds of nested multiplex PCR with slightly modified ARM-PCR produced TCR beta libraries. TRBV1-TRBV30 forward primers paired with a C-beta reverse primer drove the first two PCR rounds, about 9 cycles each. Each CDR3 protein gets one entry after TCRdb re-called the multiplex PCR reads with MiXCR. In the table there are hundreds of thousands of distinct CDR3 sequences, 65% of which are singletons. There are 14 residues in the CDR3. The germline V gene encodes CDR1 SGHRS and CDR2 YFSETQ. Unsorted whole blood served as the source of blood RNA, and germline DNA was extracted as well.

This clonotype originated in a man in his forties with primary liver carcinoma and hepatitis B virus infection. Sequenced material: peripheral blood. J is TRBJ1-5 and V is TRBV5-1; the D gene is possibly TRBD1 (6 bases). CDR3 residues: CASSSGQPNRPQHF. The CDR3 DNA sequence: TGCGCCAGCAGCTCAGGACAGCCTAATCGGCCCCAGCATTTT.